A selection of T cell receptor beta chains follows, all from one sample in a study of T cells in Graves' hyperthyroidism and ophthalmopathy. TCRdb passed the multiplex PCR reads through MiXCR, listing each CDR3 protein once. Of about 640,000 distinct CDR3 sequences listed, around 20% are singletons. The specimen was blood. All receptors come from a man younger than 45 with Graves' ophthalmopathy. Each CDR3 is given with its conserved first and last residue. Each record gives: clone size, J gene, V gene, D gene, CDR3 DNA, CDR3 protein. A D gene is named only where the DNA matches it firmly. Only some rows state a clone size, as once, few, many or a class for expanded clones.

abundance: many; j_gene: TRBJ2-1; v_gene: TRBV3-1; d_gene: -; CDR3nt: TGTGCCAGCAGCCAAGTAGGGCGGAATGAGCAGTTCTTC; CDR3aa: CASSQVGRNEQFF
abundance: many; j_gene: TRBJ1-6; v_gene: TRBV28; d_gene: -; CDR3nt: TGTGCCAGCAGTTCGATACAGGGTATTCTGTCAAATTCACCCCTCCACTTT; CDR3aa: CASSSIQGILSNSPLHF
abundance: few; j_gene: TRBJ1-4; v_gene: TRBV7-2; d_gene: -; CDR3nt: TGTGCCAGCAGCTTGACGGGTTTAGCTAATGAAAAACTGTTTTTT; CDR3aa: CASSLTGLANEKLFF
abundance: many; j_gene: TRBJ2-5; v_gene: TRBV7-8; d_gene: TRBD1; CDR3nt: TGTGCCAGCAGCTCTCGGACAGGGAACCAAGAGACCCAGTACTTC; CDR3aa: CASSSRTGNQETQYF
abundance: few; j_gene: TRBJ1-2; v_gene: TRBV2; d_gene: -; CDR3nt: TGTGCCAGCAGTGAAATCGGCGGAGACTATGGCTACACCTTC; CDR3aa: CASSEIGGDYGYTF
abundance: -; j_gene: TRBJ2-7; v_gene: TRBV6-1; d_gene: -; CDR3nt: TGTGCCAGCAGTGAAGTGGGGGCACGGGAGCAGTACTTC; CDR3aa: CASSEVGAREQYF
abundance: -; j_gene: TRBJ2-2; v_gene: TRBV6-1; d_gene: -; CDR3nt: TGTGCCAGCGGTGAAGAGGATTGGGGGAGCTACGACACCGGGGAGCTGTTTTTT; CDR3aa: CASGEEDWGSYDTGELFF
abundance: many; j_gene: TRBJ2-3; v_gene: TRBV27; d_gene: -; CDR3nt: TGTGCCAGCAGGAGGGACTGGAGTAGATTTGATACGCAGTATTTT; CDR3aa: CASRRDWSRFDTQYF
abundance: -; j_gene: TRBJ1-4; v_gene: TRBV20-1; d_gene: TRBD1; CDR3nt: TGCAGTGCTAGGGGGACAGGGAATGAAAAACTGTTTTTT; CDR3aa: CSARGTGNEKLFF
abundance: few; j_gene: TRBJ2-4; v_gene: TRBV6-2/TRBV6-3; d_gene: -; CDR3nt: TGTGCCAGCAGTTACGCGGGCCAGAGTTTTCAGTACTTC; CDR3aa: CASSYAGQSFQYF
abundance: once; j_gene: TRBJ2-1; v_gene: TRBV19; d_gene: TRBD1; CDR3nt: TGTGCCAGTAGTGCGGACAGGGTTCGGGATGAGCAGTTCTTC; CDR3aa: CASSADRVRDEQFF
abundance: -; j_gene: TRBJ2-3; v_gene: TRBV14; d_gene: TRBD1; CDR3nt: TGTGCCAGCAGCCCGAGGGACAGAAAAGGCACAGATACGCAGTATTTT; CDR3aa: CASSPRDRKGTDTQYF
abundance: many; j_gene: TRBJ2-7; v_gene: TRBV11-2; d_gene: -; CDR3nt: TGTGCCAGCAGTTCTACAGGGATCGAGCAGTACTTC; CDR3aa: CASSSTGIEQYF
abundance: few; j_gene: TRBJ2-3; v_gene: TRBV27; d_gene: -; CDR3nt: TGTGCCAGCAGCCCCATATATAGCCCAGATACGCAGTATTTT; CDR3aa: CASSPIYSPDTQYF
abundance: few; j_gene: TRBJ2-7; v_gene: TRBV5-6; d_gene: TRBD2; CDR3nt: TGTGCCAGCAGCGACGCTAGCGGGAGTGATGAGCAGTACTTC; CDR3aa: CASSDASGSDEQYF
abundance: many; j_gene: TRBJ2-7; v_gene: TRBV28; d_gene: TRBD1; CDR3nt: TGTGCCAGCAGTCCGCCGGACAGGGTCTACGAGCAGTACTTC; CDR3aa: CASSPPDRVYEQYF
abundance: -; j_gene: TRBJ2-7; v_gene: TRBV5-4; d_gene: -; CDR3nt: TGTGCCAGCAGCCCCCCCGGAGCGGCCTCCTACGAGCAGTACTTC; CDR3aa: CASSPPGAASYEQYF
abundance: few; j_gene: TRBJ2-4; v_gene: TRBV28; d_gene: TRBD2; CDR3nt: TGTGCCAGCAGTTTGGGTGGGACTAGCGGGAAACTAGCCAAAAACATTCAGTACTTC; CDR3aa: CASSLGGTSGKLAKNIQYF
abundance: many; j_gene: TRBJ2-7; v_gene: TRBV12-3/TRBV12-4; d_gene: -; CDR3nt: TGTGCCAGCAGCCTACGCCCGATTTTATCACGGGGGCGAAGCTCCTACGAGCAGTACTTC; CDR3aa: CASSLRPILSRGRSSYEQYF
abundance: -; j_gene: TRBJ2-5; v_gene: TRBV20-1; d_gene: -; CDR3nt: TGCAGTGCTAGACCCGAGGGCTCAGAAGAGACCCAGTACTTC; CDR3aa: CSARPEGSEETQYF
abundance: many; j_gene: TRBJ2-1; v_gene: TRBV2; d_gene: -; CDR3nt: TGTGCCAGCAGTGAACAGGGGAGCTCCTACAATGAGCAGTTCTTC; CDR3aa: CASSEQGSSYNEQFF
abundance: few; j_gene: TRBJ2-7; v_gene: TRBV12-3/TRBV12-4; d_gene: -; CDR3nt: TGTGCCACCAGGGGGAGGGAATCCTACGAGCAGTACTTC; CDR3aa: CATRGRESYEQYF
abundance: -; j_gene: TRBJ1-1; v_gene: TRBV30; d_gene: -; CDR3nt: TGTGCCTGGAGTGTACTTGGACAAGGGAACACTGAAGCTTTCTTT; CDR3aa: CAWSVLGQGNTEAFF
abundance: -; j_gene: TRBJ1-5; v_gene: TRBV9; d_gene: -; CDR3nt: TGTGCCAACAGCGTAGGTCCGAGGGTAGGGCAGCCCCAGCATTTT; CDR3aa: CANSVGPRVGQPQHF
abundance: few; j_gene: TRBJ1-2; v_gene: TRBV28; d_gene: -; CDR3nt: TGTGCCACCGACACCAAGACAGTCCCCTATGGCTACACCTTC; CDR3aa: CATDTKTVPYGYTF
abundance: few; j_gene: TRBJ2-2; v_gene: TRBV3-1; d_gene: -; CDR3nt: TGTGCCAGCAGCCTGGAGGCAGGGCTTGACACCGGGGAGCTGTTTTTT; CDR3aa: CASSLEAGLDTGELFF
abundance: -; j_gene: TRBJ2-1; v_gene: TRBV9; d_gene: TRBD2; CDR3nt: TGTGCCAGCAGCCCCAGTAGCGGGTCCTTCTACAATGAGCAGTTCTTC; CDR3aa: CASSPSSGSFYNEQFF
abundance: -; j_gene: TRBJ2-1; v_gene: TRBV5-8; d_gene: -; CDR3nt: TGTGCCAGCAGCTGGGGACTTGTGGTGGACATCAATGAGCAGTTCTTC; CDR3aa: CASSWGLVVDINEQFF
abundance: few; j_gene: TRBJ2-5; v_gene: TRBV5-1; d_gene: -; CDR3nt: TGCGCCAGCAGCGGGGGGGCTAGGGAAGAGACCCAGTACTTC; CDR3aa: CASSGGAREETQYF
abundance: -; j_gene: TRBJ2-7; v_gene: TRBV19; d_gene: -; CDR3nt: TGTGCCAGTAGTACCCGGGACGTGGAACAATACGAGCAGTACTTC; CDR3aa: CASSTRDVEQYEQYF
abundance: few; j_gene: TRBJ2-1; v_gene: TRBV6-1; d_gene: TRBD2; CDR3nt: TGTGCCAGCAGTGCCTCTAGCGGGTCCTACAATGAGCAGTTCTTC; CDR3aa: CASSASSGSYNEQFF
abundance: -; j_gene: TRBJ2-7; v_gene: TRBV7-9; d_gene: TRBD2; CDR3nt: TGTGCCAGCAGCTCCCCGGGACTAGCGGGAGGGAGTCCCTACGAGCAGTACTTC; CDR3aa: CASSSPGLAGGSPYEQYF
abundance: few; j_gene: TRBJ2-2; v_gene: TRBV10-3; d_gene: TRBD2; CDR3nt: TGTGCCATCAGTGAGTCGACTCCCCGGGAGGGGAAGCTGTATTTT; CDR3aa: CAISESTPREGKLYF
abundance: -; j_gene: TRBJ2-5; v_gene: TRBV18; d_gene: -; CDR3nt: TGTGCCAGCTCACCAGACTTTAACAGCGGGGAGACCCAGTACTTC; CDR3aa: CASSPDFNSGETQYF
abundance: -; j_gene: TRBJ2-1; v_gene: TRBV24-1; d_gene: -; CDR3nt: TGTGCCACCAGTGATGCCTCGAGACTAGGCTTAGATGAGCAGTTCTTC; CDR3aa: CATSDASRLGLDEQFF